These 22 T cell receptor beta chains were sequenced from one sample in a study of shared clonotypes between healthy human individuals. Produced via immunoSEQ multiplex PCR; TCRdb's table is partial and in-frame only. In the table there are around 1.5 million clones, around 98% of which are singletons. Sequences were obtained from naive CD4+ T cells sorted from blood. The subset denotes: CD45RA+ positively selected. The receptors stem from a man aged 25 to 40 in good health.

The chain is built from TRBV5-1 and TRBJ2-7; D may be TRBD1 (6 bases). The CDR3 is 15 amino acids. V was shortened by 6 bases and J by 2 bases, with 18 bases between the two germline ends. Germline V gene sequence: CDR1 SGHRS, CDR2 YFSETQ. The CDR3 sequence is CASIRRPGQTYEQYF. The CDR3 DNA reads TGCGCCAGCATCAGGAGACCGGGACAAACCTACGAGCAGTACTTC.

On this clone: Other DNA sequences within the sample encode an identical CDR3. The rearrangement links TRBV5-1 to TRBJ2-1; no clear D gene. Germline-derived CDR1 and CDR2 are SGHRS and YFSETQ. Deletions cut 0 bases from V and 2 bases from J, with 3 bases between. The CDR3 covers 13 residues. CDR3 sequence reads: CASSLVPYNEQFF. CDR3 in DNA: TGCGCCAGCAGCTTGGTCCCCTACAATGAGCAGTTCTTC. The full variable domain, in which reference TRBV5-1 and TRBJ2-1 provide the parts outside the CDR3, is KAGVTQTPRYLIKTRGQQVTLSCSPISGHRSVSWYQQTPGQGLQFLFEYFSETQRNKGNFPGRFSGRQFSNSRSEMNVSTLELGDSALYLCASSLVPYNEQFFGPGTRLTVL.

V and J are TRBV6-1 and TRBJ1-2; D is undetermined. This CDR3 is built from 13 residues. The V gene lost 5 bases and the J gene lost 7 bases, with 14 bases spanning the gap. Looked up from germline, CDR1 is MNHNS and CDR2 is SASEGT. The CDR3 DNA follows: TGTGCCAGCAGTTCCGCCCCCCGTTCTGGCTACACCTTC. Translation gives CASSSAPRSGYTF.

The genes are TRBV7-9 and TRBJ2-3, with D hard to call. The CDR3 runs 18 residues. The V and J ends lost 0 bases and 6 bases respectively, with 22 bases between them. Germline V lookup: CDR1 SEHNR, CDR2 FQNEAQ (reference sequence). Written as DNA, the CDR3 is TGTGCCAGCAGCTTAGCGGCTGGGCGAGCTCTGGTGACTGATACGCAGTATTTT. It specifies CASSLAAGRALVTDTQYF.

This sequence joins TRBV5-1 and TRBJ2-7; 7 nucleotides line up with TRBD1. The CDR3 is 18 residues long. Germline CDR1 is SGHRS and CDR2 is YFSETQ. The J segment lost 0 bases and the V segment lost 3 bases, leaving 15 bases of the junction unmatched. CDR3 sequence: CASSWWGTKGASSYEQYF. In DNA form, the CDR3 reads TGCGCCAGCAGCTGGTGGGGGACAAAGGGGGCCTCCTCCTACGAGCAGTACTTC.

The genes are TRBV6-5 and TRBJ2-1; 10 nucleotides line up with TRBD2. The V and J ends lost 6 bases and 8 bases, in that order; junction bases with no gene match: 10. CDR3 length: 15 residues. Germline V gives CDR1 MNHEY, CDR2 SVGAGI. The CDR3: CASRPASGSYDEQFF. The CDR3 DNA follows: TGTGCCAGCAGGCCCGCTAGCGGGAGTTATGATGAGCAGTTCTTC.

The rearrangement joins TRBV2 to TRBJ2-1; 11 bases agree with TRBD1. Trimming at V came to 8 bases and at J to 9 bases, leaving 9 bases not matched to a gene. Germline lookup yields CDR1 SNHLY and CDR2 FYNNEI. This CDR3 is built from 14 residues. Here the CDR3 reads CASVAGQGGGEQFF. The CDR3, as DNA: TGTGCCAGCGTAGCGGGACAGGGGGGAGGTGAGCAGTTCTTC.

This chain's CDR3 is CASSLSPRQEGKRTNVLTF. In DNA, the CDR3 is TGTGCCAGCAGTTTATCCCCACGCCAAGAGGGCAAACGAACCAACGTCCTGACTTTC. The gene calls are TRBV27 and TRBJ2-6; maybe TRBD2 (5 bases). This CDR3 is built from 19 residues. CDR1 is MNHEY and CDR2 is SMNVEV in the germline V gene (reference sequence). With 0 bases removed from V and 8 bases from J, the gap between germline ends came to 23 bases.

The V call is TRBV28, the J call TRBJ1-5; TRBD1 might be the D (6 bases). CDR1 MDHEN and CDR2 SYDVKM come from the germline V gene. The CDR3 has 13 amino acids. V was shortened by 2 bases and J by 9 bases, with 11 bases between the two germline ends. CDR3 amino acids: CASSLPQGWPQHF. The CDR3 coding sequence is TGTGCCAGCAGTTTACCACAGGGATGGCCCCAGCATTTT.

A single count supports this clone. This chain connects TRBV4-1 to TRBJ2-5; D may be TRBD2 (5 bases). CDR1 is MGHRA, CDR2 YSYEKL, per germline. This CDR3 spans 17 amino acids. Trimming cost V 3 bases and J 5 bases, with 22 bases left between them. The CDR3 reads CASSHPRILLTGETQYF. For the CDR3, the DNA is TGCGCCAGCAGCCATCCCCGTATCTTACTCACGGGGGAGACCCAGTACTTC.

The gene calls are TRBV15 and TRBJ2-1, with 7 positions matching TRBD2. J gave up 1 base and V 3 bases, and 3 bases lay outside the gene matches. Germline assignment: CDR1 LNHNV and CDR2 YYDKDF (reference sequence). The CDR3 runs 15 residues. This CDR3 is CATSRTSPSYNEQFF. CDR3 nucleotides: TGTGCCACCAGCAGGACTAGCCCTTCCTACAATGAGCAGTTCTTC.

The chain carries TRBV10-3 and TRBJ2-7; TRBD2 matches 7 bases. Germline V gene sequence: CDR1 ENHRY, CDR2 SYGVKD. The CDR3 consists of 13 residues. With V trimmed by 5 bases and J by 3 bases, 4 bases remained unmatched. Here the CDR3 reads CAISSGANYEQYF. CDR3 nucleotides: TGTGCCATCAGTAGCGGGGCCAACTACGAGCAGTACTTC.

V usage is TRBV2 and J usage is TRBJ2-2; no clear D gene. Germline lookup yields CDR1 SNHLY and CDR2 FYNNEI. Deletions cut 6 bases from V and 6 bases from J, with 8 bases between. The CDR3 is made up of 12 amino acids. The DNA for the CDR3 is TGTGCCAGCAGGGTCGGGTCCGGGGAGCTGTTTTTT. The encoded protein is CASRVGSGELFF.

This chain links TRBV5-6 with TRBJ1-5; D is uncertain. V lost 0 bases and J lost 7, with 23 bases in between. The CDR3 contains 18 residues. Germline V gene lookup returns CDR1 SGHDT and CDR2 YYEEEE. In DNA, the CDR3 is TGTGCCAGCAGCTTGGGGGAAACGTCTAGGGCTGTTTGGCAGCCCCAGCATTTT. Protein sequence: CASSLGETSRAVWQPQHF.

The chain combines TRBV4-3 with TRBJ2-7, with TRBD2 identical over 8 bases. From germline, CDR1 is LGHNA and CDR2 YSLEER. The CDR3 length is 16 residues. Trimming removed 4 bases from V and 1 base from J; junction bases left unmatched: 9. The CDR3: CASSPVGTSRSYEQYF. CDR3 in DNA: TGCGCCAGCAGCCCAGTGGGGACTAGTCGATCCTACGAGCAGTACTTC.

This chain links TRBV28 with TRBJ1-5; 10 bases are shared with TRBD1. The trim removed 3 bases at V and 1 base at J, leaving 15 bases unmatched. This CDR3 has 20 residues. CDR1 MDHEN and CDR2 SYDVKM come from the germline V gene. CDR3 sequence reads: CASSFVSGQGTTRSNQPQHF. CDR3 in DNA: TGTGCCAGCAGTTTTGTATCGGGACAGGGGACAACAAGGAGCAATCAGCCCCAGCATTTT.

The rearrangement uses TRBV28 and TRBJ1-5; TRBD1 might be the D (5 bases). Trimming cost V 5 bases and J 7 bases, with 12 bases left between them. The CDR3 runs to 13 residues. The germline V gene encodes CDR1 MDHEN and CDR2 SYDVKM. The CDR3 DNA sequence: TGTGCCAGCAGTATTCAGGGTAGCCAGCCCCAGCATTTT. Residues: CASSIQGSQPQHF.

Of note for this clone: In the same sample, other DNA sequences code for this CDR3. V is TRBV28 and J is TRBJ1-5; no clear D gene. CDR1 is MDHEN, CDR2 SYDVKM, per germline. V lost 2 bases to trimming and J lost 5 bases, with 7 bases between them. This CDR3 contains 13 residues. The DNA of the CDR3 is TGTGCCAGCAGTTTACTCGGCGATCAGCCCCAGCATTTT. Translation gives CASSLLGDQPQHF. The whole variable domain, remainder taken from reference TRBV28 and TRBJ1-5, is DVKVTQSSRYLVKRTGEKVFLECVQDMDHENMFWYRQDPGLGLRLIYFSYDVKMKEKGDIPEGYSVSREKKERFSLILESASTNQTSMYLCASSLLGDQPQHFGDGTRLSIL.

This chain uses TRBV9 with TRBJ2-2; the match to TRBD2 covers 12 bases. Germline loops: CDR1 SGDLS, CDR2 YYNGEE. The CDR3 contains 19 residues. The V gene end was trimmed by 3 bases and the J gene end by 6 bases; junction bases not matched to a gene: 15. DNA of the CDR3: TGTGCCAGCAGCGGCCGACTAGCGGGAGCTTGGGGGGGACCCGGGGAGCTGTTTTTT. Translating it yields CASSGRLAGAWGGPGELFF.

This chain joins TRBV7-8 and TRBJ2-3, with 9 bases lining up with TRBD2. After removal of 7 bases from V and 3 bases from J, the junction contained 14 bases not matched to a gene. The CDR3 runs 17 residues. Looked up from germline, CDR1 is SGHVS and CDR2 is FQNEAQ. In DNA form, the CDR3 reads TGTGCCAGCACCAAATATAGGGATAGCGGGAGAACAGATACGCAGTATTTT. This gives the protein CASTKYRDSGRTDTQYF.

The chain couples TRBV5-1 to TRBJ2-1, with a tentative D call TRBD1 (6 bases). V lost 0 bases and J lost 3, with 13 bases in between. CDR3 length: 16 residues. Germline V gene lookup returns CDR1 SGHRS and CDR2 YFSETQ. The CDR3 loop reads CASSLDNRVYYNEQFF. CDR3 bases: TGCGCCAGCAGCTTGGATAACAGGGTTTACTACAATGAGCAGTTCTTC.

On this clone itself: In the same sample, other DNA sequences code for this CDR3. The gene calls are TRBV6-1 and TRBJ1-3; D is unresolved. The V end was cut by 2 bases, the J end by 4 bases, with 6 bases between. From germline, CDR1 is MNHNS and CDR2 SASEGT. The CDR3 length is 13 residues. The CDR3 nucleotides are TGTGCCAGCAGTGAAAGGCGAGGAAACACCATATATTTT. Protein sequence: CASSERRGNTIYF.